This passage covers 6 T cell receptor beta chains from one sample sequenced in a study of cytomegalovirus exposure and HLA in healthy donors. PCR primers comprised 60 Vbeta and 13 Jbeta primers. Method: immunoSEQ multiplex PCR; TCRdb's copy keeps in-frame clones and lacks some. The sample includes about 110,000 clones, nearly 80% of them seen just once. Sequencing was carried out using PBMCs. These receptors were collected from a woman in her twenties or thirties in good health and CMV-seronegative.

This clone appeared a few times. The CDR3 protein is CSVAGTAIPYRAAYEQYF. The CDR3 region has the DNA TGCAGCGTCGCCGGGACAGCAATCCCTTATCGAGCAGCCTACGAGCAGTACTTC. V and J are TRBV29-1 and TRBJ2-7; 7 nucleotides line up with TRBD1. V shed 6 bases, J shed 2 bases, and the junction held 22 bases outside the gene matches. Germline lookup yields CDR1 SQVTM and CDR2 ANQGSEA. The CDR3 loop spans 18 amino acids.

This clone occurred once. CDR3 in DNA: TGTGCCAGCAGCGTAGTTTCAGCTAGCAGCAATGAGCAGTTCTTC. It specifies CASSVVSASSNEQFF. The chain links TRBV9 to TRBJ2-1, with D maybe TRBD2 (5 bases). The CDR3 extends over 15 amino acids. The V gene lost 0 bases and the J gene lost 6 bases, with 13 bases spanning the gap. The germline gives CDR1 SGDLS, CDR2 YYNGEE. Full variable domain (remainder filled in from reference TRBV9 and TRBJ2-1): DSGVTQTPKHLITATGQRVTLRCSPRSGDLSVYWYQQSLDQGLQFLIQYYNGEERAKGNILERFSAQQFPDLHSELNLSSLELGDSALYFCASSVVSASSNEQFFGPGTRLTVL.

This clone was observed a few times. This chain links TRBV28 with TRBJ1-1; 11 nucleotides align to TRBD1. CDR3 size: 15 residues. Trimming removed 5 bases from V and 6 bases from J; junction bases left unmatched: 8. The germline CDR1 and CDR2 sequences are MDHEN and SYDVKM. CDR3 coding DNA: TGTGCCAGCAGTCCATGGACAGGGGGCCGTTCTGAAGCTTTCTTT. Amino acids: CASSPWTGGRSEAFF. Supplemented by reference TRBV28 and TRBJ1-1, the full variable domain reads DVKVTQSSRYLVKRTGEKVFLECVQDMDHENMFWYRQDPGLGLRLIYFSYDVKMKEKGDIPEGYSVSREKKERFSLILESASTNQTSMYLCASSPWTGGRSEAFFGQGTRLTVV.

A few counts support this clone. V gene TRBV28 combines with J gene TRBJ2-7; 7 positions agree with TRBD1. Germline V gives CDR1 MDHEN, CDR2 SYDVKM. The CDR3 runs to 15 residues. Trimming cost V 7 bases and J 1 base; bases outside gene matches: 10. CDR3 bases: TGTGCCAGCAATCGCCACTGGGACAGTTCCTACGAGCAGTACTTC. Amino acid sequence: CASNRHWDSSYEQYF. Drawing the rest from reference TRBV28 and TRBJ2-7, the complete variable domain is DVKVTQSSRYLVKRTGEKVFLECVQDMDHENMFWYRQDPGLGLRLIYFSYDVKMKEKGDIPEGYSVSREKKERFSLILESASTNQTSMYLCASNRHWDSSYEQYFGPGTRLTVT.

This CDR3 is CASGLVIGTGGRGYTF. DNA of the CDR3: TGTGCTAGTGGTTTGGTGATAGGCACAGGGGGCCGCGGCTACACCTTC. The rearrangement joins TRBV12-5 to TRBJ1-2, with 9 bases aligning to TRBD1. CDR3 length equals 16 residues. V shed 0 bases and J 8 bases; nucleotides not matched to a gene: 10. The V gene's germline CDR1 is LGHNT and CDR2 FRNRAP. Using reference TRBV12-5 and TRBJ1-2 for the parts outside the CDR3, the full variable domain is DARVTQTPRHKVTEMGQEVTMRCQPILGHNTVFWYRQTMMQGLELLAYFRNRAPLDDSGMPKDRFSAEMPDATLATLKIQPSEPRDSAVYFCASGLVIGTGGRGYTFGSGTRLTVV.

The J gene is TRBJ2-7, the V gene TRBV7-9; no clear D gene. The V and J ends lost 0 bases and 3 bases respectively, with 6 bases between them. Germline CDR1 reads SEHNR; CDR2 reads FQNEAQ (reference sequence). The CDR3 is 13 residues long. CDR3 amino acids: CASSLARGYEQYF. In DNA form, the CDR3 reads TGTGCCAGCAGCTTAGCGCGCGGCTACGAGCAGTACTTC. Full variable domain (rest looked up from reference TRBV7-9 and TRBJ2-7): DTGVSQNPRHKITKRGQNVTFRCDPISEHNRLYWYRQTLGQGPEFLTYFQNEAQLEKSRLLSDRFSAERPKGSFSTLEIQRTEQGDSAMYLCASSLARGYEQYFGPGTRLTVT.